Shown below are 9 T cell receptor beta chains from a single sample sequenced in a study of blood T cell repertoires in COVID-19. Method: immunoSEQ multiplex PCR; TCRdb's copy keeps in-frame clones and lacks some. The sample lists about 210,000 clones, approximately 82% occurring once. Input material: peripheral blood. The receptor source for this set is a man in his fifties with active or convalescent COVID-19.

The genes are TRBV7-3 and TRBJ2-5; 9 bases fit TRBD1. This CDR3 is built from 16 residues. Germline values: CDR1 SGHTA, CDR2 FQGTGA. The ends lost 4 bases at V and 2 bases at J; junction bases unmatched: 8. CDR3 in amino acids: CASSSLPGQGQETQYF. For the CDR3, the DNA is TGTGCCAGCAGCTCCCTCCCGGGACAGGGTCAAGAGACCCAGTACTTC. Together with reference TRBV7-3 and TRBJ2-5, the CDR3 gives the full variable domain: GAGVSQTPSNKVTEKGKYVELRCDPISGHTALYWYRQSLGQGPEFLIYFQGTGAADDSGLPNDRFFAVRPEGSVSTLKIQRTERGDSAVYLCASSSLPGQGQETQYFGPGTRLLVL.

The chain employs TRBV28 and TRBJ1-1; D is undetermined. Trimming took off 7 bases at V and 1 base at J, with 10 bases between the two ends. From germline, CDR1 is MDHEN and CDR2 SYDVKM. The CDR3 has 13 residues. CDR3 loop: CASITRGNTEAFF. CDR3 sequence (DNA): TGTGCCAGCATCACCCGGGGGAACACTGAAGCTTTCTTT.

V gene TRBV7-3 combines with J gene TRBJ2-1, with TRBD1 identical over 7 bases. The V segment lost 5 bases and the J segment 6 bases; nucleotides outside the gene matches: 19. The CDR3 runs 18 residues. Looked up from germline, CDR1 is SGHTA and CDR2 is FQGTGA. The CDR3 reads CASSQRGLSNTFGNEQFF. In DNA, the CDR3 is TGTGCCAGCAGCCAAAGGGGGCTATCCAATACATTCGGCAATGAGCAGTTCTTC.

CDR3 in amino acids: CASRRDPYEQYF. DNA for the CDR3: TGTGCCAGCCGGCGGGACCCCTACGAGCAGTACTTC. V is TRBV2 and J is TRBJ2-7, with TRBD2 as a possible D gene (6 bases). The CDR3 is made up of 12 amino acids. V was clipped by 8 bases and J by 2 bases, with 10 bases between them. Looked up from germline, CDR1 is SNHLY and CDR2 is FYNNEI.

This rearrangement joins TRBV12-3 or TRBV12-4 to TRBJ1-5; D may be TRBD1 (5 bases). The CDR3 consists of 13 residues. The V and J ends lost 6 bases and 4 bases respectively, with 10 bases between them. The CDR3 is CASRPGQNQPQHF. DNA for the CDR3: TGTGCCAGCAGACCAGGGCAGAATCAGCCCCAGCATTTT.

The chain is built from TRBV28 and TRBJ2-3, with 12 bases that match TRBD2. This CDR3 comprises 15 residues. The germline V gene has CDR1 MDHEN and CDR2 SYDVKM. The trim removed 7 bases at V and 1 base at J, leaving 3 bases unmatched. The CDR3, as DNA: TGTGCCAGCACCTCTAGCGGGAGGGGCACAGATACGCAGTATTTT. This encodes CASTSSGRGTDTQYF.

The chain joins TRBV15 to TRBJ1-2; 8 bases match TRBD1. Per the germline V gene, CDR1 is LNHNV and CDR2 is YYDKDF (reference sequence). J gave up 5 bases and V 4 bases, and 6 bases lay outside the gene matches. The CDR3 is 14 residues long. The CDR3 loop is CATSISQGAYGYTF. CDR3 nucleotides: TGTGCCACCAGCATCTCGCAGGGGGCGTATGGCTACACCTTC.

The chain employs TRBV7-2 and TRBJ2-3; 8 bases are a match to TRBD2. Germline V gene lookup returns CDR1 SGHTA and CDR2 FQGNSA. J lost 5 bases, V lost 5 bases, and 6 bases had no gene match. The CDR3 loop spans 14 amino acids. The CDR3: CASSPSAGGDTQYF. In nucleotides, the CDR3 is TGTGCCAGCAGCCCCTCGGCGGGAGGAGATACGCAGTATTTT.

The V gene is TRBV7-9, the J gene TRBJ2-3; D may be TRBD2 (6 bases). V dropped 3 bases and J dropped 2 bases, with 21 bases sitting between them. The CDR3 is 18 amino acids. Germline lookup yields CDR1 SEHNR and CDR2 FQNEAQ (reference sequence). The CDR3 here is CASSFRVGGTPLTDTQYF. DNA for the CDR3: TGTGCCAGCAGCTTTCGGGTAGGAGGGACCCCTCTCACAGATACGCAGTATTTT.